Listed below are T cell receptor beta chains from one sample, sequenced in a study of vaccination and CD4 T cells after COVID-19. TCRdb processed the PCR reads anew with MiXCR; each CDR3 protein has one entry. The sample includes thousands of distinct CDR3 sequences, about 48% of them seen just once. No cognate antigen is known for these TCRs. The sample consisted of CD4+ T cells from blood, cultured in vitro. The receptors derive from a human donor who had recovered from COVID-19. Both conserved end residues are part of each CDR3. A D gene is named only where the DNA matches it firmly. The size of a clone is reported for some rows only, either as once, few or many, or as a class for expanded clones.

V gene: TRBV19; clone size: .; J gene: TRBJ1-6; D gene: .; CDR3 protein: CASSIMANKLGYNSPLHF; CDR3 DNA: TGTGCCAGTAGTATAATGGCGAACAAATTGGGTTATAATTCACCCCTCCACTTT
V gene: TRBV20-1; clone size: .; J gene: TRBJ2-5; D gene: TRBD2; CDR3 protein: CSAGRVAGDQETQYF; CDR3 DNA: TGCAGTGCAGGGCGAGTAGCGGGGGACCAAGAGACCCAGTACTTC
V gene: TRBV28; clone size: .; J gene: TRBJ1-1; D gene: TRBD1; CDR3 protein: CASSSYRGRGTEAFF; CDR3 DNA: TGTGCCAGCAGTTCCTACAGGGGGCGAGGCACTGAAGCTTTCTTT
V gene: TRBV12-5; clone size: .; J gene: TRBJ2-2; D gene: .; CDR3 protein: CASGLVLDSTGELFF; CDR3 DNA: TGTGCTAGTGGTTTGGTTCTGGACAGCACCGGGGAGCTGTTTTTT
V gene: TRBV7-9; clone size: .; J gene: TRBJ2-3; D gene: TRBD2; CDR3 protein: CASSPRREGRTDTQYF; CDR3 DNA: TGTGCCAGCAGCCCTCGGCGGGAGGGCCGTACAGATACGCAGTATTTT
V gene: TRBV27; clone size: few; J gene: TRBJ1-1; D gene: .; CDR3 protein: CASSLKANTEAFF; CDR3 DNA: TGTGCCAGCAGTTTAAAGGCGAACACTGAAGCTTTCTTT
V gene: TRBV7-8; clone size: few; J gene: TRBJ1-2; D gene: .; CDR3 protein: CASSLDQGAGGYTF; CDR3 DNA: TGTGCCAGCAGCTTAGACCAGGGAGCGGGGGGCTACACCTTC
V gene: TRBV20-1; clone size: few; J gene: TRBJ2-3; D gene: .; CDR3 protein: CSAQKGFQDTQYF; CDR3 DNA: TGCAGTGCCCAAAAGGGGTTTCAAGATACGCAGTATTTT
V gene: TRBV7-9; clone size: few; J gene: TRBJ2-1; D gene: .; CDR3 protein: CASSDLNRPYNEQFF; CDR3 DNA: TGTGCCAGCAGCGACCTCAATAGGCCATACAATGAGCAGTTCTTC
V gene: TRBV21-1; clone size: .; J gene: TRBJ2-7; D gene: .; CDR3 protein: CASSKENLPCSYEQYF; CDR3 DNA: TGTGCCAGCAGCAAAGAAAACCTACCCTGCTCCTACGAGCAGTACTTC
V gene: TRBV5-1; clone size: once; J gene: TRBJ2-5; D gene: TRBD1; CDR3 protein: CASSSLDGTAQETQYF; CDR3 DNA: TGCGCCAGCAGCTCCCTCGACGGGACAGCCCAAGAGACCCAGTACTTC
V gene: TRBV10-1; clone size: once; J gene: TRBJ2-5; D gene: TRBD2; CDR3 protein: CAFGGLASLETQYF; CDR3 DNA: TGCGCCTTTGGGGGACTAGCGTCATTAGAGACCCAGTACTTC
V gene: TRBV5-4; clone size: few; J gene: TRBJ1-3; D gene: .; CDR3 protein: CASRGESSGNTIYF; CDR3 DNA: TGTGCCAGCCGCGGGGAGAGCTCTGGAAACACCATATATTTT
V gene: TRBV2; clone size: few; J gene: TRBJ1-5; D gene: TRBD1; CDR3 protein: CASKEATQGSSNQPQHF; CDR3 DNA: TGTGCCAGCAAGGAAGCGACACAGGGGTCCAGCAATCAGCCCCAGCATTTT
V gene: TRBV5-4; clone size: .; J gene: TRBJ1-6; D gene: TRBD1; CDR3 protein: CASSTGTANNSPLHF; CDR3 DNA: TGTGCCAGCAGCACCGGGACAGCGAATAATTCACCCCTCCACTTT
V gene: TRBV7-9; clone size: .; J gene: TRBJ2-3; D gene: TRBD1; CDR3 protein: CASSSTGSTDTQYF; CDR3 DNA: TGTGCCAGCAGCTCGACAGGGAGCACAGATACGCAGTATTTT
V gene: TRBV6-5; clone size: .; J gene: TRBJ2-7; D gene: TRBD1; CDR3 protein: CASSYPGTGGDEQYF; CDR3 DNA: TGTGCCAGCAGTTACCCGGGGACAGGGGGCGACGAGCAGTACTTC
V gene: TRBV7-9; clone size: .; J gene: TRBJ1-5; D gene: .; CDR3 protein: CASSLGGAQQPQHF; CDR3 DNA: TGTGCCAGCAGCTTAGGCGGGGCTCAGCAGCCCCAGCATTTT
V gene: TRBV19; clone size: few; J gene: TRBJ1-2; D gene: .; CDR3 protein: CASNPDGNTNYGYTF; CDR3 DNA: TGTGCCAGTAACCCGGACGGTAATACTAACTATGGCTACACCTTC
V gene: TRBV10-2; clone size: .; J gene: TRBJ2-7; D gene: TRBD2; CDR3 protein: CASSEPPTAGGFSYEQYF; CDR3 DNA: TGCGCCAGCAGTGAGCCTCCAACTGCGGGGGGCTTCTCCTACGAGCAGTACTTC
V gene: TRBV18; clone size: once; J gene: TRBJ2-5; D gene: .; CDR3 protein: CASSPGGKKGETQYF; CDR3 DNA: TGTGCCAGCTCACCAGGGGGGAAGAAGGGAGAGACCCAGTACTTC
V gene: TRBV6-1; clone size: few; J gene: TRBJ2-7; D gene: TRBD2; CDR3 protein: CASSQESGSYEQYF; CDR3 DNA: TGTGCCAGCAGTCAGGAGAGCGGGAGTTACGAGCAGTACTTC
V gene: TRBV10-3; clone size: once; J gene: TRBJ2-2; D gene: TRBD2; CDR3 protein: CAISGSGRDTGELFF; CDR3 DNA: TGTGCCATCAGTGGTAGCGGGAGGGACACCGGGGAGCTGTTTTTT
V gene: TRBV5-6; clone size: .; J gene: TRBJ2-7; D gene: .; CDR3 protein: CASSLSPGGYEQYF; CDR3 DNA: TGTGCCAGCAGCTTGAGCCCTGGGGGCTACGAGCAGTACTTC
V gene: TRBV7-6; clone size: few; J gene: TRBJ2-1; D gene: .; CDR3 protein: CASSLDGTTGNEQFF; CDR3 DNA: TGTGCCAGCAGCTTAGATGGCACTACGGGGAATGAGCAGTTCTTC
V gene: TRBV6-1; clone size: .; J gene: TRBJ1-2; D gene: .; CDR3 protein: CASTPGGFGYGYTF; CDR3 DNA: TGTGCCAGCACCCCCGGGGGCTTTGGCTATGGCTACACCTTC
V gene: TRBV12-3/TRBV12-4; clone size: few; J gene: TRBJ2-3; D gene: .; CDR3 protein: CASSLRVGGTDTQYF; CDR3 DNA: TGTGCCAGCAGTTTAAGGGTTGGAGGCACAGATACGCAGTATTTT
V gene: TRBV5-4; clone size: few; J gene: TRBJ1-1; D gene: .; CDR3 protein: CASSLGGAANTEAFF; CDR3 DNA: TGTGCCAGCAGCTTAGGGGGGGCCGCGAACACTGAAGCTTTCTTT
V gene: TRBV27; clone size: .; J gene: TRBJ2-3; D gene: .; CDR3 protein: CASRMSWARGGTDTQYF; CDR3 DNA: TGTGCCAGCAGAATGTCCTGGGCCCGGGGTGGCACAGATACGCAGTATTTT
V gene: TRBV6-1; clone size: .; J gene: TRBJ1-2; D gene: TRBD1; CDR3 protein: CASLFGDRGRDQWGYTF; CDR3 DNA: TGTGCCAGCCTCTTCGGGGACAGGGGGCGTGATCAGTGGGGCTACACCTTC
V gene: TRBV27; clone size: .; J gene: TRBJ1-5; D gene: .; CDR3 protein: CASKRGAYQPQHF; CDR3 DNA: TGTGCCAGCAAGAGGGGCGCTTATCAGCCCCAGCATTTT
V gene: TRBV7-8; clone size: .; J gene: TRBJ2-5; D gene: TRBD2; CDR3 protein: CASSLGPSGGQETQYF; CDR3 DNA: TGTGCCAGCAGCTTAGGCCCTAGCGGGGGTCAAGAGACCCAGTACTTC
V gene: TRBV6-4; clone size: few; J gene: TRBJ2-1; D gene: .; CDR3 protein: CASSRGNYNEQFF; CDR3 DNA: TGTGCCAGCAGTAGGGGGAACTACAATGAGCAGTTCTTC
V gene: TRBV20-1; clone size: .; J gene: TRBJ2-7; D gene: TRBD2; CDR3 protein: CSGIRDYTYEQYF; CDR3 DNA: TGCAGTGGAATCCGGGACTACACCTACGAGCAGTACTTC
V gene: TRBV4-3; clone size: .; J gene: TRBJ2-1; D gene: TRBD2; CDR3 protein: CASSQDKWTSGAFLSYNEQFF; CDR3 DNA: TGCGCCAGCAGCCAAGATAAGTGGACTAGCGGGGCCTTTCTCTCCTACAATGAGCAGTTCTTC
V gene: TRBV6-5; clone size: .; J gene: TRBJ2-2; D gene: .; CDR3 protein: CASSLSSGRDEFTGELFF; CDR3 DNA: TGTGCCAGCAGTTTAAGTTCGGGTAGGGACGAGTTCACCGGGGAGCTGTTTTTT
V gene: TRBV11-3; clone size: .; J gene: TRBJ2-7; D gene: TRBD1; CDR3 protein: CASSPGQYSYEQYF; CDR3 DNA: TGTGCCAGCAGCCCGGGACAGTACAGCTACGAGCAGTACTTC
V gene: TRBV29-1; clone size: .; J gene: TRBJ1-1; D gene: TRBD1; CDR3 protein: CSVDPGQGGREAFF; CDR3 DNA: TGCAGCGTTGACCCCGGACAGGGGGGCCGCGAAGCTTTCTTT
V gene: TRBV29-1; clone size: .; J gene: TRBJ1-2; D gene: TRBD1; CDR3 protein: CSVVEGQGTYGYTF; CDR3 DNA: TGCAGCGTCGTTGAGGGACAGGGAACCTATGGCTACACCTTC
V gene: TRBV28; clone size: .; J gene: TRBJ2-7; D gene: TRBD2; CDR3 protein: CASSLYGLAGYEQYF; CDR3 DNA: TGTGCCAGCAGTTTATATGGACTAGCGGGATACGAGCAGTACTTC
V gene: TRBV6-2/TRBV6-3; clone size: .; J gene: TRBJ2-3; D gene: .; CDR3 protein: CASTNSRDTQYF; CDR3 DNA: TGTGCCAGCACCAACAGCCGAGATACGCAGTATTTT
V gene: TRBV6-5; clone size: .; J gene: TRBJ2-7; D gene: TRBD2; CDR3 protein: CASSYSQLAAYEQYF; CDR3 DNA: TGTGCCAGCAGTTACTCGCAACTAGCGGCCTACGAGCAGTACTTC
V gene: TRBV4-2; clone size: .; J gene: TRBJ2-7; D gene: TRBD2; CDR3 protein: CASSRTSGGSSYEQYF; CDR3 DNA: TGTGCCAGCAGCCGCACTAGCGGGGGGAGCTCCTACGAGCAGTACTTC
V gene: TRBV4-2; clone size: .; J gene: TRBJ2-2; D gene: TRBD1; CDR3 protein: CASSRGQADTGELFF; CDR3 DNA: TGTGCCAGCAGCAGGGGACAGGCGGACACCGGGGAGCTGTTTTTT
V gene: TRBV5-1; clone size: .; J gene: TRBJ1-2; D gene: TRBD1; CDR3 protein: CASSLGGTGGANYGYTF; CDR3 DNA: TGCGCCAGCAGCTTGGGCGGGACAGGGGGCGCTAACTATGGCTACACCTTC
V gene: TRBV7-9; clone size: .; J gene: TRBJ1-3; D gene: .; CDR3 protein: CASSSSEWGTIYF; CDR3 DNA: TGTGCCAGCAGCTCTAGCGAGTGGGGCACCATATATTTT
V gene: TRBV19; clone size: .; J gene: TRBJ2-5; D gene: .; CDR3 protein: CASSPGRQETQYF; CDR3 DNA: TGTGCCAGTAGTCCCGGCCGGCAAGAGACCCAGTACTTC
V gene: TRBV5-1; clone size: few; J gene: TRBJ2-6; D gene: .; CDR3 protein: CASSLRLQAFSGANVLTF; CDR3 DNA: TGCGCCAGCAGCTTACGATTACAGGCCTTCTCTGGGGCCAACGTCCTGACTTTC
V gene: TRBV25-1; clone size: .; J gene: TRBJ1-2; D gene: TRBD1; CDR3 protein: CASSGSDRRVYGYTF; CDR3 DNA: TGTGCCAGCAGTGGATCGGACAGGAGGGTCTATGGCTACACCTTC
V gene: TRBV28; clone size: medium-sized; J gene: TRBJ2-7; D gene: TRBD2; CDR3 protein: CASSLGVAGFYF; CDR3 DNA: TGTGCCAGCAGTCTCGGGGTAGCGGGATTCTACTTC
V gene: TRBV2; clone size: few; J gene: TRBJ1-5; D gene: .; CDR3 protein: CASRISNQPQHF; CDR3 DNA: TGTGCCAGCAGAATTAGCAATCAGCCCCAGCATTTT
V gene: TRBV5-1; clone size: .; J gene: TRBJ2-6; D gene: TRBD1; CDR3 protein: CASSPGQYLSFSW; CDR3 DNA: TGCGCCAGCAGCCCGGGACAGTATCTCTCTTTTTCGTGG
V gene: TRBV7-3; clone size: few; J gene: TRBJ2-3; D gene: TRBD2; CDR3 protein: CASSRGAGGIFTDTQYF; CDR3 DNA: TGTGCCAGCAGCCGCGGAGCGGGGGGAATCTTCACAGATACGCAGTATTTT
V gene: TRBV7-2; clone size: few; J gene: TRBJ1-5; D gene: .; CDR3 protein: CASSTQNRAGPQHF; CDR3 DNA: TGTGCCAGCAGCACTCAAAACAGGGCCGGGCCCCAGCATTTT
V gene: TRBV6-5; clone size: .; J gene: TRBJ1-1; D gene: .; CDR3 protein: CASSYSLSPEAFF; CDR3 DNA: TGTGCCAGCAGTTACTCGCTCAGTCCTGAAGCTTTCTTT
V gene: TRBV18; clone size: .; J gene: TRBJ1-1; D gene: TRBD1; CDR3 protein: CASSRQGEYTEAFF; CDR3 DNA: TGTGCCAGCTCACGACAGGGGGAGTACACTGAAGCTTTCTTT
V gene: TRBV6-5; clone size: few; J gene: TRBJ2-5; D gene: TRBD2; CDR3 protein: CASSYSASSGGAGETQYF; CDR3 DNA: TGTGCCAGCAGTTACTCCGCCTCTAGCGGGGGGGCTGGAGAGACCCAGTACTTC
V gene: TRBV5-1; clone size: .; J gene: TRBJ2-5; D gene: TRBD2; CDR3 protein: CASSPMGSSGGQETQYF; CDR3 DNA: TGCGCCAGCAGCCCAATGGGGTCTAGCGGGGGCCAAGAGACCCAGTACTTC
V gene: TRBV20-1; clone size: few; J gene: TRBJ1-4; D gene: TRBD1; CDR3 protein: CSARDLTGQGYEKLFF; CDR3 DNA: TGCAGTGCTAGAGATTTGACGGGACAGGGCTATGAAAAACTGTTTTTT
V gene: TRBV20-1; clone size: few; J gene: TRBJ2-3; D gene: TRBD2; CDR3 protein: CSAVKTSGTSDTQYF; CDR3 DNA: TGCAGTGCTGTCAAGACTAGCGGGACGTCAGATACGCAGTATTTT